This T cell receptor (beta chain) was recovered during a study of T-cell memory formation after mild COVID-19. Libraries for TCRalpha and TCRbeta carried sample barcodes and unique molecular identifiers via 5'RACE. TCRdb independently ran MiXCR on the 5' RACE reads; one entry per CDR3 protein. The sample yields about 350,000 distinct CDR3 sequences, roughly 20% seen once. Study-level results: Certain responding clones were present in pre-infection memory, suggesting participation of cross-reactive memory.

Germline loops: CDR1 MNHEY, CDR2 SMNVEV (reference sequence). There are 14 residues in the CDR3. Unmatched junction bases numbered 5, after V lost 1 base and J lost 6 bases. Details on this clonotype: The antigen is unknown.

This TCR was sampled from a man aged 18 to 30 who had mild COVID-19 (a few samples of this study predate the infection). Cell type and time point are not known. The chain has TRBV27 and TRBJ1-1; 7 bases are shared with TRBD1. Sequencing used PBMCs or a T cell subset sorted from them (not recorded which). The CDR3 here is CASSLLRDSAEAFF. The DNA of the CDR3 is TGTGCCAGCAGTTTATTAAGGGACAGCGCTGAAGCTTTCTTT.